The clone carrying this T cell receptor beta chain has only one observation. In the same sample, other DNA sequences code for this CDR3. The data originate from a study of shared clonotypes between healthy human individuals. Germline-derived CDR1 and CDR2 are SGDLS and YYNGEE. The CDR3 consists of 14 residues. The trim removed 0 bases at V and 4 bases at J, leaving 1 base unmatched. Sequenced by immunoSEQ multiplex PCR; TCRdb stores in-frame clones only, minus some. The table records millions of clones, roughly 91% of them present only once. As defined, naive CD8 cells were CD45RO-negative and positively selected for CCR7, with terminally differentiated effector memory CD45RA+ cells excluded.

This chain uses TRBV9 with TRBJ2-1; 7 nucleotides align to TRBD2. The origin of this receptor is a man in his late teens or twenties in good health. Some clones in this sample may be carry-over from other donors' samples. The sample was naive CD8+ T cells from PBMCs. The CDR3 DNA sequence: TGTGCCAGCAGCGTAGTGGGAGGGTACAATGAGCAGTTCTTC. Protein product: CASSVVGGYNEQFF.